This TCR beta chain was sequenced in a study of early T cells in non-severe SARS-CoV-2 infection. TCRdb itself ran the 5' RACE reads through MiXCR, one entry per CDR3 protein. The data contain 100,000 to 120,000 distinct CDR3 sequences, roughly 12% of them singletons. V was clipped by 3 bases and J by 2 bases, with 12 bases between them. Germline V gene lookup returns CDR1 SGHRS and CDR2 YFSETQ. The CDR3 runs to 15 residues. The clonotype was recovered from an adult who was a healthcare worker with PCR-confirmed SARS-CoV-2 infection or an uninfected control (not recorded which). The rearrangement uses TRBV5-1 and TRBJ2-1, with D hard to call. The specimen was whole blood, collected at baseline. DNA of the CDR3: TGCGCCAGCAGCTCCGCCCAGGCTACCTACAATGAGCAGTTCTTC. This gives the protein CASSSAQATYNEQFF. The variable domain in full, completed from reference TRBV5-1 and TRBJ2-1, reads KAGVTQTPRYLIKTRGQQVTLSCSPISGHRSVSWYQQTPGQGLQFLFEYFSETQRNKGNFPGRFSGRQFSNSRSEMNVSTLELGDSALYLCASSSAQATYNEQFFGPGTRLTVL.